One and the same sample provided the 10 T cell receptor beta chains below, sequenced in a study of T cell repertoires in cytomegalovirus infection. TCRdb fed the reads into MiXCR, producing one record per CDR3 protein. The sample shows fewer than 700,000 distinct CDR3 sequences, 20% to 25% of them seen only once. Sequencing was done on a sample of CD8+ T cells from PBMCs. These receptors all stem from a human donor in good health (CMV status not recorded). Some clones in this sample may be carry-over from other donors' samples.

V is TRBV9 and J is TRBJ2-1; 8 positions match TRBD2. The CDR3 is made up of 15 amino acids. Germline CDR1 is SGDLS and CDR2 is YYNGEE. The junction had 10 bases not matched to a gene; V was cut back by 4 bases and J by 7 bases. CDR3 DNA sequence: TGTGCCAGCAGCCCCAAGGGACTAGTTAATAATGAGCAGTTCTTC. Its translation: CASSPKGLVNNEQFF.

CDR3 DNA sequence: TGTGCCAGCAGTTACTCGCGACAGGGAACACTGAACACTGAAGCTTTCTTT. Translating gives CASSYSRQGTLNTEAFF. The rearrangement joins TRBV6-6 to TRBJ1-1; TRBD1 matches at 7 bases. The CDR3 covers 17 residues. Losses at the gene ends were 0 bases for V and 0 bases for J; bases not matched to a gene: 7. The V gene's germline CDR1 is MNHNY and CDR2 SVGAGI (reference sequence).

In DNA, the CDR3 is TGCGCCAGCAGCTCTGGGACTAGTGTGTTCTTC. Its protein is CASSSGTSVFF. The gene calls are TRBV5-1 and TRBJ2-1; TRBD2 agrees at 8 bases. The CDR3 spans 11 residues. V lost 3 bases to trimming and J lost 15 bases; unmatched junction nucleotides: 5. CDR1 is SGHRS and CDR2 is YFSETQ in the germline V gene.

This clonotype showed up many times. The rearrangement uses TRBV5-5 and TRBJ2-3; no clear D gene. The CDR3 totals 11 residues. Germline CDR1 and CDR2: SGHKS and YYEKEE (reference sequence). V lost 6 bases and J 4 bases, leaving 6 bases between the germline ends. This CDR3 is CASTQADTQYF. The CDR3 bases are TGTGCCAGCACCCAAGCAGATACGCAGTATTTT.

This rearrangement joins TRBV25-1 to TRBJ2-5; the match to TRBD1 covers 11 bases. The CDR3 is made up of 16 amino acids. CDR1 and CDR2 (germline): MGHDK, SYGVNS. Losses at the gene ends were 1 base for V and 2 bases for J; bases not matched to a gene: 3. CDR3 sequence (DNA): TGTGCCAGCAGTGAATTTGGGACAGGGGGTCAAGAGACCCAGTACTTC. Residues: CASSEFGTGGQETQYF. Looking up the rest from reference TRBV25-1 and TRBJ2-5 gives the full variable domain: EADIYQTPRYLVIGTGKKITLECSQTMGHDKMYWYQQDPGMELHLIHYSYGVNSTEKGDLSSESTVSRIRTEHFPLTLESARPSHTSQYLCASSEFGTGGQETQYFGPGTRLLVL.

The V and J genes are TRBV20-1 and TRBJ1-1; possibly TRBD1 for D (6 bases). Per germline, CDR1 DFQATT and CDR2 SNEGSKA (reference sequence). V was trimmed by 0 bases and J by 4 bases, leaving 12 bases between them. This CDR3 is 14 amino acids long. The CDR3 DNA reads TGCAGTGCTAGAGATAACAGGGAGGGCACTGAAGCTTTCTTT. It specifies CSARDNREGTEAFF.

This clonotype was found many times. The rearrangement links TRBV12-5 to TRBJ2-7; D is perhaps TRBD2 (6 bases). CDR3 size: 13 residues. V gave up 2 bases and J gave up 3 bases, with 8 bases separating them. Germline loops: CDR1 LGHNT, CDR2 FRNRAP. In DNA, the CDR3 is TGTGCTAGTGGTTTGATGGGGGGCTACGAGCAGTACTTC. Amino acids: CASGLMGGYEQYF.

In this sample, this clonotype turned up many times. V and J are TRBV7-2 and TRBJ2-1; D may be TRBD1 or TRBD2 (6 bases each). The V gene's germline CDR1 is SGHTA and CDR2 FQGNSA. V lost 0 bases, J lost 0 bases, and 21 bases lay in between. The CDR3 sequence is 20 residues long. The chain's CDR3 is CASSLARVGGLIYSYNEQFF. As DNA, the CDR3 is TGTGCCAGCAGCTTAGCGCGTGTAGGGGGGCTTATATACTCCTACAATGAGCAGTTCTTC.

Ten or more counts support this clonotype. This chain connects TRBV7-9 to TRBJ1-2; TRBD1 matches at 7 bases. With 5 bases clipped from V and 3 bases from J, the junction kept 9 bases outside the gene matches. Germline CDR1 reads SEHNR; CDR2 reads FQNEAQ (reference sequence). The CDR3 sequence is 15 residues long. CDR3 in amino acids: CASSPKTGLDYGYTF. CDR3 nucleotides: TGTGCCAGCAGCCCAAAGACAGGGTTGGACTATGGCTACACCTTC.

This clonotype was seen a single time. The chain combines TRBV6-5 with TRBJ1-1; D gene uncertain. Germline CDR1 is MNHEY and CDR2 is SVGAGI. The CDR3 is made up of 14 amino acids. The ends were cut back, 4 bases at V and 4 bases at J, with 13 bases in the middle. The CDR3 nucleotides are TGTGCCAGCAGTTCCCTCCTAGGCATCACTGAAGCTTTCTTT. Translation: CASSSLLGITEAFF.